The clone carrying this T cell receptor beta chain was seen more than once but under ten times. Combining a sample-barcoded 5' primer with a J-beta primer mix, a second PCR ran for about 6 to 12 cycles. The study obtained at least 2.5 million CDR3-containing paired-end reads from every sample. TCRdb re-analysed the 5' RACE reads in MiXCR, keeping a single row per CDR3 protein. This table has over a million distinct CDR3 sequences, 20% to 25% appearing once. The data were taken from a study of blood T cells in healthy people across ages. Germline CDR1 and CDR2: SQVTM and ANQGSEA. This CDR3 region has 13 residues. The V gene lost 7 bases and the J gene lost 2 bases, with 13 bases spanning the gap. This sample was shared with a second study, whose subject was T cells of mothers and their children.

This sequence originates from a girl aged 2-9 years in good health. This chain links TRBV29-1 with TRBJ2-3, with a possible D match to TRBD1 (6 bases). The specimen was blood. The CDR3 DNA reads TGCAGCGCGAACAGGGCTACCACAGATACGCAGTATTTT. Amino acids: CSANRATTDTQYF.